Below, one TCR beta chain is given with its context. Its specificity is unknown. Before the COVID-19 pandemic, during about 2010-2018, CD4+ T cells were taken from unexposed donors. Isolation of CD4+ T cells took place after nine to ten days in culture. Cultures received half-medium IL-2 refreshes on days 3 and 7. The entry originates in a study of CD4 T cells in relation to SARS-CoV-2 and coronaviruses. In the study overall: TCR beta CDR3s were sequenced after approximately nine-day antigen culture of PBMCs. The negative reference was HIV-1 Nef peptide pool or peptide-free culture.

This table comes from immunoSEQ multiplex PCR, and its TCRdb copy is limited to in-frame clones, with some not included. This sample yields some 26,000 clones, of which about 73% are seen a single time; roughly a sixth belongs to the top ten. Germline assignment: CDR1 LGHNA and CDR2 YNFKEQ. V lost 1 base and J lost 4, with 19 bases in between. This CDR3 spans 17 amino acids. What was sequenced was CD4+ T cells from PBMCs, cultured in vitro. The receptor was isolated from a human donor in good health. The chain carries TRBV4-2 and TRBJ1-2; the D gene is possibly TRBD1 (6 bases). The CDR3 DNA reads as TGTGCCAGCAGCCAAGGGGGTGGGGGGGCGGTCGGCTATGGCTACACCTTC. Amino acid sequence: CASSQGGGGAVGYGYTF.